These 8 T cell receptor beta chains originate from one sample sequenced in a study of T cell responses to AZD1222 COVID-19 vaccine (dated by TCRdb to about 2021). The library was built by means of the immunoSEQ multiplex PCR assay. TCRdb stores this immuneACCESS table with in-frame sequences only. Part of the clones is absent; in the studies checked, under half of the shortfall reflects unresolved V genes, and no reason is known for the rest. In this sample the table shows 150,000 or so clones, over 75% of which occur a single time. The leading ten clones occupy 1.8% of the sample. Reading the label with the study, this specimen's time point is: baseline before first vaccination. The sample was peripheral blood, taken on day 0 of AZD1222 vaccination. These TCRs come from an adult in good health.

The gene calls are TRBV7-3 and TRBJ2-3, with 8 bases lining up with TRBD1. Germline V gene data show CDR1 as SGHTA and CDR2 as FQGTGA. The CDR3 is 17 amino acids. After removal of 1 base from V and 3 bases from J, the junction contained 9 bases not matched to a gene. CDR3 in amino acids: CASSLMGQGAITDTQYF. The CDR3 DNA sequence: TGTGCCAGCAGCTTAATGGGGCAGGGGGCAATAACAGATACGCAGTATTTT.

This clone was detected only once. The CDR3 here is CASSRLRGTSGQYF. The CDR3 nucleotides read TGTGCCAGCTCACGGTTGCGGGGGACCTCAGGGCAGTACTTC. The chain carries TRBV18 and TRBJ2-4, with 7 bases fitting TRBD2. CDR3 size: 14 residues. Germline CDR1 is KGHSH and CDR2 is LQKENI. V dropped 4 bases and J dropped 13; count of bases not matched to a gene: 13.

V usage is TRBV30 and J usage is TRBJ2-7; TRBD2 aligns across 10 bases. The CDR3 is 13 residues long. Germline V lookup: CDR1 GTSNPN, CDR2 SVGIG (reference sequence). V was clipped by 5 bases and J by 3 bases; unmatched bases: 4. The CDR3 sequence is CAWGLAAYYEQYF. CDR3 sequence (DNA): TGTGCCTGGGGACTAGCGGCCTACTACGAGCAGTACTTC.

The CDR3 spells CATSSMQNTGELFF. The CDR3 DNA sequence: TGTGCCACCAGCAGCATGCAGAACACCGGGGAGCTGTTTTTT. The rearrangement links TRBV15 to TRBJ2-2; D unclear. V dropped 3 bases and J dropped 1 base, with 6 bases sitting between them. The CDR3 is 14 residues long. Germline CDR1 and CDR2: LNHNV and YYDKDF (reference sequence).

This sequence joins TRBV10-3 and TRBJ1-3, with D unresolved. The CDR3 extends over 14 amino acids. Trimming left V 3 bases short and J 1 base short, with 7 bases between. Germline lookup yields CDR1 ENHRY and CDR2 SYGVKD. The CDR3 bases are TGTGCCATCAGTGATACGTCGTCTGGAAACACCATATATTTT. Residues: CAISDTSSGNTIYF.

There are a few counts of this clone. The V and J genes are TRBV10-3 and TRBJ2-5; D not certain. Trimming pared 2 bases from V and 0 bases from J, leaving 10 bases between. The CDR3 runs to 15 residues. From germline, CDR1 is ENHRY and CDR2 SYGVKD. The CDR3 nucleotides are TGTGCCATCAGTGAGGGGTCTTGGTACCAAGAGACCCAGTACTTC. Amino acid sequence: CAISEGSWYQETQYF.

The chain joins TRBV5-1 to TRBJ1-1; TRBD1 might be the D (6 bases). The CDR3 totals 16 residues. Deletions cut 0 bases from V and 4 bases from J, with 16 bases between. The germline V gene encodes CDR1 SGHRS and CDR2 YFSETQ. For the CDR3, the DNA is TGCGCCAGCAGCTTGGCCACCGTCGGGGGGCCCACTGAAGCTTTCTTT. This codes for CASSLATVGGPTEAFF.

The CDR3 nucleotides read TGCGCCAGCAGCCAAGACTTGGGGGGAACCTACGAGCAGTACTTC. Translated, it gives CASSQDLGGTYEQYF. The rearrangement joins TRBV4-3 to TRBJ2-7; tentative D call: TRBD2 (6 bases). The length of the CDR3 is 15 residues. Germline CDR1 is LGHNA and CDR2 is YSLEER. V was clipped by 0 bases and J by 2 bases, with 11 bases between them.